A selection of T cell receptor beta chains follows, all from one sample in a study of Graves' ophthalmopathy and Graves' hyperthyroidism. A single record per CDR3 protein comes from TCRdb applying MiXCR to the multiplex PCR reads. The table shows over a million distinct CDR3 sequences, with about 35% occurring only once. The sequenced sample consisted of peripheral blood or thyroid tissue (not recorded which). The source of these receptors is an adult man with Graves' hyperthyroidism. Both conserved end residues are part of each CDR3. A D gene is named only where the DNA matches it firmly. A clone size is listed for some rows: how often the clone was seen (once, few, many), or a class if it is expanded.

V: TRBV20-1
D: TRBD1
size: -
J: TRBJ1-4
DNA: TGCAGTGCGGCGGGACAGTTTAATGAAAAACTGTTTTTT
CDR3: CSAAGQFNEKLFF

V: TRBV29-1
D: TRBD1
size: many
J: TRBJ1-1
DNA: TGCAGCGTGGGTGGGACAGGGGACACTGAAGCTTTCTTT
CDR3: CSVGGTGDTEAFF

V: TRBV5-1
D: TRBD1
size: -
J: TRBJ1-1
DNA: TGCGCCAGCAGCAACAGGGGGCGCCAGAACACTGAAGCTTTCTTT
CDR3: CASSNRGRQNTEAFF

V: TRBV7-9
D: -
size: -
J: TRBJ1-4
DNA: TGTGCCAGCAGCTTCGGAGATGACAGGAATGAAAAACTGTTTTTT
CDR3: CASSFGDDRNEKLFF

V: TRBV10-3
D: -
size: many
J: TRBJ1-2
DNA: TGTGCCATCAGTGCATCGGGGGGGAATCTCTATGGCTACACCTTC
CDR3: CAISASGGNLYGYTF

V: TRBV9
D: TRBD1
size: -
J: TRBJ1-5
DNA: TGTGCCAGCAGGCGGACAGGGACTCAGCCCCAGCATTTT
CDR3: CASRRTGTQPQHF

V: TRBV7-9
D: TRBD2
size: -
J: TRBJ2-1
DNA: TGTGCCAGCAGCTTATGGTCTGGGACTAGCGGGATGGGCAATGAGCAGTTCTTC
CDR3: CASSLWSGTSGMGNEQFF

V: TRBV24-1
D: -
size: many
J: TRBJ2-5
DNA: TGTGCCACCAGTGACCCCGGACAGAAGAAGACCCAGTACTTC
CDR3: CATSDPGQKKTQYF

V: TRBV7-3
D: -
size: many
J: TRBJ1-6
DNA: TGTGCCAGCAGCCCAGGGACCGAGAATTCACCCCTCCACTTT
CDR3: CASSPGTENSPLHF

V: TRBV20-1
D: -
size: -
J: TRBJ1-1
DNA: TGCAGTGCTATTGATCCATTCACTGAAGCTTTCTTT
CDR3: CSAIDPFTEAFF

V: TRBV20-1
D: TRBD1
size: many
J: TRBJ1-2
DNA: TGCAGTGCCATCACACCGGGACAGGGATCTTATGGCTACACCTTC
CDR3: CSAITPGQGSYGYTF

V: TRBV12-3/TRBV12-4
D: -
size: few
J: TRBJ1-4
DNA: TGTGCCAGCAGTTTAGTCTGGGACCAAGAAAAACTGTTTTTT
CDR3: CASSLVWDQEKLFF

V: TRBV19
D: TRBD1
size: many
J: TRBJ1-4
DNA: TGTGCCAGTAGCCCGACAGGGCTGACTGAAAAACTGTTTTTT
CDR3: CASSPTGLTEKLFF

V: TRBV29-1
D: -
size: -
J: TRBJ2-2
DNA: TGCAGCGTCCCTGCGACAGGACGGACCGGGGAGCTGTTTTTT
CDR3: CSVPATGRTGELFF

V: TRBV6-5
D: -
size: -
J: TRBJ1-1
DNA: TGTGCCAGCAGTTACAACAGAAAGAACACTGAAGCTTTCTTT
CDR3: CASSYNRKNTEAFF

V: TRBV9
D: -
size: -
J: TRBJ2-7
DNA: TGTGCCAGCAGCAAACGGAGCTCCTACGAGCAGTACTTC
CDR3: CASSKRSSYEQYF

V: TRBV20-1
D: -
size: -
J: TRBJ1-2
DNA: TGCAGTGCTAGTGCGGGGGAGGATAGGTATGGCTACACCTTC
CDR3: CSASAGEDRYGYTF